The clone carrying this TCR beta chain occurred a few times. Its antigen remains unknown. Sequenced with the Oncomine TCR Beta short-read assay was DNA taken from cultured CD4+ T cells. A single record per CDR3 protein comes from TCRdb applying MiXCR to the PCR reads. The sample holds over 9,000 distinct CDR3 sequences, less than 25% seen once. The record originates from a study of vaccination and CD4 T cells after COVID-19. Points from the study as a whole: In median terms, SARS-CoV-2-reactive clonotypes went from approximately 21 to 38, a nonsignificant rise.

CDR3 length equals 14 residues. CDR1 and CDR2 (germline): DFQATT, SNEGSKA (reference sequence). The V end lost 3 bases, the J end lost 6 bases, and 18 bases lay between the germline ends. As for treatment: approximately nine-day PBMC culture with coronavirus spike peptide pools or control peptides (ViraFEST assay). Sequences were derived from CD4+ T cells from blood, cultured in vitro, sampled after SARS-CoV-2 vaccination. J is TRBJ2-7 and V is TRBV20-1; D is tentatively TRBD1 or TRBD2 (7 bases each). The receptor's source is a human donor who had recovered from COVID-19. The CDR3 sequence is CSASMTGRDGEQYF. In DNA, the CDR3 is TGCAGTGCTAGTATGACAGGGAGGGACGGCGAGCAGTACTTC.